These 10 T cell receptor beta chains came from one sample sequenced in a study of a mutant IDH1 vaccine in newly diagnosed glioma. Time point in this sample: week 47, end of study. Every vaccination contained 300 ug of the mutant IDH1 20-mer peptide and was paired with topical imiquimod. Their specific antigens are unknown. Only in-frame clones appear in the TCRdb table, and some are missing; sequencing was by immunoSEQ multiplex PCR. Counted here are roughly 32,000 clones, approximately 89% occurring once; the ten biggest clones make up around 2.2%. The sequenced sample was PBMCs, obtained from a glioma patient whose treatment included an IDH1 peptide vaccine. These receptors originate from a man aged 35-49 years with glioma.

The chain joins TRBV6-1 to TRBJ1-5; D unclear. V was pared by 3 bases and J by 4 bases, with 4 bases between. CDR1 and CDR2 from the germline V gene are MNHNS and SASEGT. This CDR3 has 12 amino acids. This CDR3 is CASSEPNQPQHF. In nucleotides, the CDR3 is TGTGCCAGCAGTGAGCCAAATCAGCCCCAGCATTTT.

The rearrangement uses TRBV4-3 and TRBJ1-2; TRBD1 matches at 8 bases. Unmatched junction bases numbered 8, after V lost 3 bases and J lost 8 bases. The CDR3 has 14 amino acids. Per germline, CDR1 LGHNA and CDR2 YSLEER. The CDR3: CASSHVDRESGYTF. In DNA, the CDR3 is TGCGCCAGCAGCCACGTGGACAGGGAGAGCGGCTACACCTTC.

CDR3 protein: CASSFGGSYEQYF. In DNA form, the CDR3 reads TGTGCCAGCAGCTTTGGCGGGAGCTACGAGCAGTACTTC. V usage is TRBV5-4 and J usage is TRBJ2-7; TRBD2 matches 7 bases. Germline V gene sequence: CDR1 SGHNT, CDR2 YYREEE (reference sequence). Germline trimming cut 2 bases from V and 3 bases from J; bases unmatched to any gene: 2. The CDR3 sequence is 13 residues long. Variable domain in full (rest from reference TRBV5-4 and TRBJ2-7): ETGVTQSPTHLIKTRGQQVTLRCSSQSGHNTVSWYQQALGQGPQFIFQYYREEENGRGNFPPRFSGLQFPNYSSELNVNALELDDSALYLCASSFGGSYEQYFGPGTRLTVT.

The V call is TRBV13, the J call TRBJ2-7; maybe TRBD2 (6 bases). Germline-derived CDR1 and CDR2 are PRHDT and FYEKMQ (reference sequence). The CDR3 is 17 amino acids. The V end lost 2 bases, the J end lost 0 bases, and 17 bases lay between the germline ends. The CDR3 sequence is CASSLNLGTPNSYEQYF. CDR3 in DNA: TGTGCCAGCAGCTTAAACCTCGGGACTCCCAACTCCTACGAGCAGTACTTC.

A word on this clone: A much larger clone lies one base from this, so it may be a read error. The chain recombines TRBV19 with TRBJ1-6; tentatively, D is TRBD1 (6 bases). This CDR3 comprises 14 residues. Looked up from germline, CDR1 is LNHDA and CDR2 is SQIVND (reference sequence). Trimming cost V 4 bases and J 5 bases, with 9 bases left between them. Written as DNA, the CDR3 is TGTGCCAGTAGTACTGGGGGCAATAATTCACCCCTCCACTTT. Its protein product is CASSTGGNNSPLHF.

The V call is TRBV2, the J call TRBJ2-7; 10 nucleotides line up with TRBD2. The junction had 13 bases not matched to a gene; V was cut back by 6 bases and J by 2 bases. Germline CDR1 SNHLY, CDR2 FYNNEI. CDR3 length: 17 residues. The CDR3 reads CASSNQLAGRSTYEQYV. In nucleotides, the CDR3 is TGTGCCAGCAGCAATCAACTAGCGGGGCGGTCCACCTACGAGCAGTACGTC.

V usage is TRBV28 and J usage is TRBJ1-2; 8 positions agree with TRBD1. CDR1 MDHEN and CDR2 SYDVKM come from the germline V gene. The CDR3 totals 15 residues. The V segment lost 10 bases and the J segment 8 bases; nucleotides outside the gene matches: 18. DNA for the CDR3: TGTGCCACAGAGGATAGGGGGACAGGAATAAACGGCTACACCTTC. Its translation: CATEDRGTGINGYTF.

J is TRBJ2-7 and V is TRBV7-9; D is possibly TRBD1 or TRBD2 (5 bases each). Germline V gives CDR1 SEHNR, CDR2 FQNEAQ (reference sequence). V dropped 2 bases and J dropped 0 bases, with 11 bases sitting between them. The CDR3 runs to 15 residues. The DNA for the CDR3 is TGTGCCAGCAGCTTACTATGGGACGTCTCCTACGAGCAGTACTTC. Translated, it gives CASSLLWDVSYEQYF.

The chain links TRBV28 to TRBJ2-7, with 9 bases lining up with TRBD1. Looked up from germline, CDR1 is MDHEN and CDR2 is SYDVKM. The CDR3 has 16 amino acids. The trim removed 4 bases at V and 0 bases at J, leaving 7 bases unmatched. CDR3 nucleotide sequence: TGTGCCAGCAGTTCCCCGGGACAGGGATTCTCCTACGAGCAGTACTTC. Protein: CASSSPGQGFSYEQYF.

This chain uses TRBV5-4 with TRBJ2-1; TRBD2 agrees at 10 bases. The V and J ends lost 4 bases and 9 bases, in that order; junction bases with no gene match: 7. This CDR3 has 14 residues. Germline V gives CDR1 SGHNT, CDR2 YYREEE (reference sequence). The CDR3 here is CASSHSGGQGEQFF. CDR3 coding DNA: TGTGCCAGCAGCCATAGCGGGGGGCAGGGTGAGCAGTTCTTC.